This T cell receptor beta chain was observed in a study of graft-versus-host responses after intestinal transplantation. On the study more broadly: Following induction with anti-thymocyte globulin, all recipients were given tacrolimus and steroids for two to four years. General study results and limits: Early post-transplant HvG declines tracked with peak circulating GvH clone levels.

Sequenced by immunoSEQ multiplex PCR; TCRdb stores in-frame clones only, minus some. The sample includes around 30,000 clones, about 92% of them seen just once. The germline CDR1 and CDR2 sequences are GTSNPN and SVGIG (reference sequence). Trimming took 6 bases from V and 8 from J; bases not matched to a gene: 9. The CDR3 covers 13 residues. A remark on this clone: What it binds is not known.

This TCR came from a human patient who received an intestinal transplant, so some T cells may come from the graft donor. This sample comprised PBMCs, obtained roughly 68 days after intestinal transplant. The chain carries TRBV30 and TRBJ1-4, with 7 bases lining up with TRBD1. The CDR3 coding sequence is TGTGCCTGCGGGCAGGGGGGCTGGGAAAAACTGTTTTTT. Amino acid sequence: CACGQGGWEKLFF.